This TCR beta chain came from a study of cytomegalovirus exposure and HLA in healthy donors. Deletions cut 2 bases from V and 7 bases from J, with 5 bases between. Germline V gene lookup returns CDR1 SGHTA and CDR2 FQGNSA. The CDR3 loop spans 12 amino acids. The method was immunoSEQ multiplex PCR; TCRdb's version includes in-frame clones alone and lacks a portion of them. The sample carries roughly 63,000 clones, 89% recorded once. This sequence was found in a woman under 30 in good health and CMV-seronegative. V gene TRBV7-2 combines with J gene TRBJ1-4; D is undetermined. Sequencing was carried out using PBMCs. CDR3 sequence (DNA): TGTGCCAGCAGCTTATACGGTGAAAAACTGTTTTTT. Protein product: CASSLYGEKLFF.